This is a list of T cell receptor beta chains from one sample in a study of beta chain features in type 1 diabetes. The method was immunoSEQ multiplex PCR; TCRdb's version includes in-frame clones alone and lacks a portion of them. The sample has approximately 70,000 clones; around 49% are singletons. The sample comprised central memory CD4+ T cells from blood. These receptors all come from a man aged 25 to 40 with type 1 diabetes. Both conserved end residues are part of each CDR3. D genes are given only for firm matches. Clone size is stated in some rows and not others, as once, few, many or a class when expanded.

d_gene	v_gene	j_gene	abundance	CDR3aa	CDR3nt
TRBD2	TRBV5-8	TRBJ2-1	.	CASRSGQGGKVNEQFF	TGTGCCAGCAGATCTGGGCAGGGAGGGAAGGTAAATGAGCAGTTCTTC
TRBD1	TRBV5-1	TRBJ2-7	.	CASSGRGGNEQYF	TGCGCCAGCAGTGGACGAGGGGGCAACGAGCAGTACTTC
.	TRBV7-8	TRBJ1-1	.	CASSLASGRENTEAFF	TGTGCCAGCAGCTTAGCCTCTGGGAGGGAGAACACTGAAGCTTTCTTT
TRBD1	TRBV10-3	TRBJ2-5	few	CAISPRDRDEQYF	TGTGCCATCAGCCCCCGGGACAGGGATGAGCAGTACTTC
.	TRBV30	TRBJ1-2	.	CAWSVGSPYGYTF	TGTGCCTGGAGTGTGGGGAGCCCCTATGGCTACACCTTC
.	TRBV6-1	TRBJ2-2	few	CATGGTGRTGELFF	TGTGCCACGGGAGGGACAGGGCGGACCGGGGAGCTGTTTTTT
.	TRBV2	TRBJ2-3	once	CASIISRNTQYF	TGTGCCAGCATTATTAGTCGAAATACGCAGTATTTT
.	TRBV6-1	TRBJ1-5	.	CASLQGPTQHF	TGTGCCAGCCTTCAGGGCCCTACCCAGCATTTT
TRBD1	TRBV18	TRBJ1-2	.	CASSQETGAEGYTF	TGTGCCAGCTCACAAGAGACAGGGGCGGAAGGCTACACCTTC
.	TRBV15	TRBJ1-4	few	CATSDFGSKEEKLFF	TGTGCCACCAGCGATTTTGGTTCAAAAGAGGAAAAACTGTTTTTT
TRBD2	TRBV18	TRBJ2-1	few	CASSRDGGVSYNEQFF	TGTGCCAGCTCCCGGGACGGGGGGGTGTCCTACAATGAGCAGTTCTTC
.	TRBV5-1	TRBJ2-3	.	CASSPVGGIADTQYF	TGCGCCAGCAGCCCGGTGGGGGGAATTGCAGATACGCAGTATTTT
.	TRBV6-1	TRBJ1-1	.	CASIRDGGTEAFF	TGTGCCAGCATTCGAGACGGGGGGACTGAAGCTTTCTTT
.	TRBV4-1	TRBJ2-3	few	CASSQVNLVSTDTQYF	TGCGCCAGCAGCCAAGTTAATCTCGTTAGCACAGATACGCAGTATTTT
TRBD1	TRBV4-1	TRBJ2-3	few	CASSRGTGGAADTQYF	TGCGCCAGCAGCCGGGGGACAGGGGGCGCGGCAGATACGCAGTATTTT
.	TRBV7-6	TRBJ2-5	.	CASSLFSNTGETQYF	TGTGCCAGCAGCTTATTCTCCAACACGGGAGAGACCCAGTACTTC
.	TRBV5-6	TRBJ2-7	.	CASSLVYYEQYF	TGTGCCAGCAGCTTGGTCTACTACGAGCAGTACTTC
.	TRBV7-9	TRBJ2-1	once	CASSLDGAARDEQFF	TGTGCCAGCAGCTTAGATGGGGCCGCTAGGGATGAGCAGTTCTTC
TRBD1	TRBV5-4	TRBJ2-7	.	CASSLGSGTGGAQQYF	TGTGCCAGCAGCTTAGGGTCTGGGACAGGGGGAGCGCAGCAGTACTTC
.	TRBV18	TRBJ2-3	.	CASSLRTVDTDTQYF	TGTGCCAGCTCACTTCGGACAGTCGATACAGATACGCAGTATTTT
.	TRBV14	TRBJ2-3	.	CASSPLGLLGNTQYF	TGTGCCAGCAGCCCCTTGGGACTCCTCGGGAATACGCAGTATTTT
TRBD1	TRBV25-1	TRBJ1-1	.	CASSEYRGQSEAFF	TGTGCCAGCAGTGAATATAGGGGACAGTCTGAAGCTTTCTTT
TRBD1	TRBV9	TRBJ2-5	once	CASSVALSPGQGFETQYF	TGTGCCAGCAGCGTAGCCTTAAGTCCGGGACAGGGGTTCGAGACCCAGTACTTC
TRBD1	TRBV25-1	TRBJ1-3	.	CASSELFRWAGGRNTIYF	TGTGCCAGCAGTGAATTGTTTAGGTGGGCAGGGGGGCGAAACACCATATATTTT
TRBD1	TRBV2	TRBJ1-1	once	CASSAQTGGGGEAFF	TGTGCCAGCAGTGCACAAACAGGGGGTGGCGGTGAAGCTTTCTTT
.	TRBV29-1	TRBJ2-3	few	CSVPTELTDTQYF	TGCAGCGTACCAACCGAACTCACAGATACGCAGTATTTT
TRBD1	TRBV18	TRBJ2-4	.	CASSPSPGTGGDIQYF	TGTGCCAGCTCACCTTCACCCGGGACAGGGGGCGACATTCAGTACTTC
TRBD1	TRBV7-2	TRBJ2-1	few	CASSLVARPTGTGNNEQFF	TGTGCCAGCAGCTTAGTAGCCCGCCCCACCGGGACAGGGAACAATGAGCAGTTCTTC
TRBD2	TRBV6-5	TRBJ2-3	.	CASSYTSGGFGDTQYF	TGTGCCAGCAGTTACACTAGCGGGGGCTTTGGAGATACGCAGTATTTT
TRBD2	TRBV6-6	TRBJ2-3	.	CASSYDIAGATDTQYF	TGTGCCAGCAGTTACGACATAGCGGGGGCAACAGATACGCAGTATTTT
TRBD1	TRBV7-9	TRBJ2-2	once	CASSHRTGTGELFF	TGTGCCAGCAGCCATCGGACAGGCACCGGGGAGCTGTTTTTT
TRBD1	TRBV5-1	TRBJ2-7	.	CASSLGAGTGGYEQYF	TGCGCCAGCAGCTTGGGAGCGGGGACAGGGGGCTACGAGCAGTACTTC
TRBD2	TRBV27	TRBJ2-3	few	CASSFSPGGGTDTQYF	TGTGCCAGCAGTTTTTCACCGGGGGGAGGGACAGATACGCAGTATTTT
TRBD1	TRBV5-5	TRBJ2-7	few	CASRTDRAPYYEQYF	TGTGCCAGCAGGACGGACAGGGCACCCTACTACGAGCAGTACTTC
TRBD1	TRBV2	TRBJ1-5	.	CASRKGDRGGPQHF	TGTGCCAGCAGGAAGGGGGACAGAGGAGGGCCCCAGCATTTT
.	TRBV11-3	TRBJ1-1	.	CASSPGGVRAEAFF	TGTGCCAGCAGCCCCGGGGGTGTTCGGGCTGAAGCTTTCTTT
.	TRBV5-1	TRBJ2-1	.	CASRRNSETSYNEQFF	TGCGCCAGCAGGAGAAATAGCGAGACCTCCTACAATGAGCAGTTCTTC
TRBD2	TRBV6-6	TRBJ2-7	few	CASSYWRLADGYEQYF	TGTGCCAGCAGTTACTGGAGACTAGCGGACGGCTACGAGCAGTACTTC
TRBD2	TRBV28	TRBJ2-5	few	CASSPGTSGKAGIETQYF	TGTGCCAGCAGTCCTGGGACTAGCGGGAAGGCCGGGATTGAGACCCAGTACTTC
.	TRBV21-1	TRBJ2-7	.	CASSKTPLRAYEQYF	TGTGCCAGCAGCAAAACTCCCCTTCGAGCTTACGAGCAGTACTTC
.	TRBV7-9	TRBJ2-6	few	CASSQGIGGANVLTF	TGTGCCAGCAGCCAGGGGATAGGTGGGGCCAACGTCCTGACTTTC